These T cell receptor beta chains were read from a single sample in a study of CD8 T cells in Susac syndrome. Via MiXCR, TCRdb re-called the immunoSEQ multiplex PCR reads, giving one row per CDR3 protein. The top ten hold about 0.51% of the sample, which has approximately 53,000 distinct CDR3 sequences, just over 90% seen once. Sequencing input: CD8+ T cells from PBMCs. Receptor source: a human donor with multiple sclerosis. CDR3s include the opening cysteine and the closing phenylalanine or tryptophan. A D gene is named only where the DNA matches it firmly. Rows may omit the clone size; those that give it use once, few, many or a size class.

size	V	J	D	DNA	CDR3
.	TRBV5-5	TRBJ1-5	.	TGTGCCAGCAGCTTCGGGGACTCCTTGGGGCAGCCCCAGCATTTT	CASSFGDSLGQPQHF
.	TRBV4-3	TRBJ2-5	.	TGCGCCAGCAGCCAAGACCTGAGTCTAGGGGAGACCCAGTACTTC	CASSQDLSLGETQYF
.	TRBV14	TRBJ2-1	TRBD2	TGTGCCAGCAGCCGTCGACTAGCGGGGGGGCTTTACAATGAGCAGTTCTTC	CASSRRLAGGLYNEQFF
.	TRBV27	TRBJ2-5	.	TGTGCCAGCAGACCCCAAAGGATTAGTATCGGGACCCAGTACTTC	CASRPQRISIGTQYF
.	TRBV9	TRBJ2-1	.	TGTGCCAGCAGCGGACACAATGAGCAGTTCTTC	CASSGHNEQFF
.	TRBV30	TRBJ2-7	TRBD2	TGTGCCTGGAGTTTAGGACTAGGGATCGACGAGCAGTACTTC	CAWSLGLGIDEQYF
.	TRBV12-3/TRBV12-4	TRBJ1-5	.	TGTGCCAGCAGTTTAGACAGGGATCCGGGTCAGCCCCAGCATTTT	CASSLDRDPGQPQHF
.	TRBV23-1	TRBJ1-3	.	TGCGCCAGCAGTCGGAGAACAGGGCGACACGGAAACACCATATATTTT	CASSRRTGRHGNTIYF
.	TRBV5-4	TRBJ1-4	.	TGTGCCAGCAGCTTGGATAGACTGGAAAAACTGTTTTTT	CASSLDRLEKLFF
.	TRBV4-1	TRBJ2-5	.	TGCGCCAGCAGCCCTCGGGGGTCCCAAGAGACCCAGTACTTC	CASSPRGSQETQYF
.	TRBV28	TRBJ1-1	.	TGTGCCAGTAGTCTGTTGAACACTGAAGCTTTCTTT	CASSLLNTEAFF
few	TRBV25-1	TRBJ2-7	.	TGTGCCAGCAGTTGGACGCGCGAGCAGTACTTC	CASSWTREQYF
.	TRBV7-9	TRBJ2-1	TRBD2	TGTGCCAGCAGGGGGCCAGCGGGGGGCTACAATGAGCAGTTCTTC	CASRGPAGGYNEQFF
.	TRBV5-6	TRBJ1-1	.	TGTGCCAGCAGCTTGGTGTCTGAAGCTTTCTTT	CASSLVSEAFF
.	TRBV7-2	TRBJ2-2	TRBD2	TGTGCCAGCAGCCTAGCGGGGGGCGCGGACACCGGGGAGCTGTTTTTT	CASSLAGGADTGELFF
.	TRBV6-5	TRBJ2-5	.	TGTGCCAGCAGTTACTCGAGTCAGTCAGAGACCCAGTACTTC	CASSYSSQSETQYF
.	TRBV27	TRBJ2-2	.	TGTGCCAGCAGTCCCCTGATCAGGGGCGGGGAGCTGTTTTTT	CASSPLIRGGELFF